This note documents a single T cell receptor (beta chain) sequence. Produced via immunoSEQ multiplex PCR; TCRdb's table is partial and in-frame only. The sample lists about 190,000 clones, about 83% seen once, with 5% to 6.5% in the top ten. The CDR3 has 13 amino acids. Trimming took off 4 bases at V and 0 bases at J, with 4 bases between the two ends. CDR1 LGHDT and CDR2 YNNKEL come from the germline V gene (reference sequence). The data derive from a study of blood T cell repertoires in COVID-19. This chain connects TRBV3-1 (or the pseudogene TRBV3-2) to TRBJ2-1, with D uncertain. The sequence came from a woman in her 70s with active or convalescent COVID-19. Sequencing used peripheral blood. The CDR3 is CASSRGSYNEQFF. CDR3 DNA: TGTGCCAGCAGCCGAGGCTCCTACAATGAGCAGTTCTTC.